This T cell receptor beta chain comes out of a study of T cells in localized non-small cell lung cancer. Points from the study as a whole: Sequencing involved a lone tumor region, leaving heterogeneity possible. Within adjacent lung there appeared a median approximately 60 of the top 100 tumor clones. The greatest T cell clonality was found in uninvolved adjacent lung (higher than in tumor).

Worth noting for this clone: Antigen specificity is unknown.

Clones were sequenced by immunoSEQ multiplex PCR, and TCRdb holds only the in-frame ones, with some missing. The profile shows 50,000 to 60,000 clones, around 84% of them singletons. The receptor was derived from a female donor with stage II lung adenocarcinoma. The sample in question was PBMCs, obtained before any cancer treatment.

The CDR3 DNA is TGTGCCAGCACCATGCAAGGACAGGGCGGAGGCTACACCTTC. This sequence encodes CASTMQGQGGGYTF. The chain joins TRBV2 to TRBJ1-2; TRBD1 matches at 8 bases. Losses at the gene ends were 7 bases for V and 8 bases for J; bases not matched to a gene: 12. Germline V gene data show CDR1 as SNHLY and CDR2 as FYNNEI. This CDR3 comprises 14 residues.